These 3 T cell receptor beta chains were sequenced from one sample in a study of OX40 agonist ivuxolimab in advanced cancers. The assay was immunoSEQ multiplex PCR, and TCRdb's table has in-frame clones only and misses some. This sample has tens of thousands of clones, with around nine tenths found just once. Sequences were derived from CD4+ or CD8+ T cells sorted from blood, sampled in a trial of the OX40 agonist ivuxolimab. Every receptor here comes from an adult with an advanced solid tumor such as melanoma, head and neck, liver or kidney cancer.

The chain has TRBV14 and TRBJ1-2; possibly TRBD1 for D (5 bases). The CDR3 covers 14 residues. Per germline, CDR1 SGHDN and CDR2 FVKESK. Trimming stripped 1 base from V and 6 bases from J, with 12 bases between. The CDR3 loop is CASSQADKLNGYTF. In DNA form, the CDR3 reads TGTGCCAGCAGCCAAGCGGACAAGCTTAATGGCTACACCTTC. Supplemented by reference TRBV14 and TRBJ1-2, the full variable domain reads EAGVTQFPSHSVIEKGQTVTLRCDPISGHDNLYWYRRVMGKEIKFLLHFVKESKQDESGMPNNRFLAERTGGTYSTLKVQPAELEDSGVYFCASSQADKLNGYTFGSGTRLTVV.

The CDR3 loop is CASRTQRNYGYTF. For the CDR3, the DNA is TGTGCCAGCAGAACACAGCGAAACTATGGCTACACCTTC. The chain links TRBV28 to TRBJ1-2; no firm D call. The germline V and J ends were trimmed by 6 bases and 2 bases, with 10 bases remaining between them. The CDR3 sequence is 13 residues long. Germline CDR1 MDHEN, CDR2 SYDVKM.

The chain is built from TRBV7-9 and TRBJ2-3, with no clear D. V was cut by 4 bases and J by 2 bases, with 10 bases left in between. The germline V gene encodes CDR1 SEHNR and CDR2 FQNEAQ (reference sequence). CDR3 length equals 14 residues. CDR3 residues: CASSWKGSTDTQYF. The CDR3 DNA reads TGTGCCAGCAGCTGGAAGGGTTCCACAGATACGCAGTATTTT.